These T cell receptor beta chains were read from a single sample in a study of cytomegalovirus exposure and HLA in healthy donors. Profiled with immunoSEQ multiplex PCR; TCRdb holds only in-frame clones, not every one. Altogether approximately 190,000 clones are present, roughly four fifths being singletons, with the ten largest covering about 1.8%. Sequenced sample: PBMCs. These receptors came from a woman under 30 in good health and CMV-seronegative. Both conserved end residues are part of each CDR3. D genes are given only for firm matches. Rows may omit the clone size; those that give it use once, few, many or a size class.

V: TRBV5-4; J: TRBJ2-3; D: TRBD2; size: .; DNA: TGTGCCAGCAGCCAGGATCTAGCGGGAGGGAACACAGATACGCAGTATTTT; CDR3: CASSQDLAGGNTDTQYF
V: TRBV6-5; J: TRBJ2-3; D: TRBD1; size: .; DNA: TGTGCCAGCAGCCCCGGGACAGGGTACACAGATACGCAGTATTTT; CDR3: CASSPGTGYTDTQYF
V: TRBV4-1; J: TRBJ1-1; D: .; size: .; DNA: TGCGCCAGCAGCCAAGTCGCGGGGGGCACTGAAGCTTTCTTT; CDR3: CASSQVAGGTEAFF
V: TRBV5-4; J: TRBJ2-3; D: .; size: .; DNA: TGTGCCAGCAGCCCGCCCCGGAGCACAGATACGCAGTATTTT; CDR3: CASSPPRSTDTQYF
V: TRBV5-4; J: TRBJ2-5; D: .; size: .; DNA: TGTGCCAGCAGCTCCGGACAGAGACGGGAGACCCAGTACTTC; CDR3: CASSSGQRRETQYF
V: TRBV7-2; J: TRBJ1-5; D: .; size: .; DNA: TGTGCCAGCAGCTTATCAGGGCGCAATCAGCCCCAGCATTTT; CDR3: CASSLSGRNQPQHF
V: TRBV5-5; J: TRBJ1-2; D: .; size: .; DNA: TGTGCCAGCAGCCTTGTGAACTATGGCTACACCTTC; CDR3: CASSLVNYGYTF
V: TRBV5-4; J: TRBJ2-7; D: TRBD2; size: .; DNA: TGTGCCAGCAGCTACAGCGGGAGGTCCTCCTACGAGCAGTACTTC; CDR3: CASSYSGRSSYEQYF
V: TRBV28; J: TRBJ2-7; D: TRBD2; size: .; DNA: TGTGCCAGCAGCCCGGGGGGGGAGGGTCGGGGCAACTACGAGCAGTACTTC; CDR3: CASSPGGEGRGNYEQYF
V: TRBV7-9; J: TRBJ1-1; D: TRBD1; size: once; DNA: TGTGCCAGCAGCCAATTCGGGACAGGGGAAAGCCAAGCTTTCTTT; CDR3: CASSQFGTGESQAFF
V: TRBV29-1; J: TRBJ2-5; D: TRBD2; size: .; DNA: TGCAGCGTTGTCTTGCGGGAGCGCCAAGAGACCCAGTACTTC; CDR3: CSVVLRERQETQYF
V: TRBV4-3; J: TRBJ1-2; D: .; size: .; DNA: TGCGCCAGCAGCCAAGATGCCGGGAGCTATGGCTACACCTTC; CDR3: CASSQDAGSYGYTF
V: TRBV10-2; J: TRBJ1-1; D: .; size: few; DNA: TGCGCCAGCAGTGTAACAGGAGGGACTGAAGCTTTCTTT; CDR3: CASSVTGGTEAFF
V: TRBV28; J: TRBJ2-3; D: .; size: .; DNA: TGTGCCAGCAGTTCCGCGGCTATTGAGACAGATACGCAGTATTTT; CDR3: CASSSAAIETDTQYF
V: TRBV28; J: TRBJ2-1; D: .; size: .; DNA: TGTGCCAGCAGTTTGGGCCGGGAGTTAGATGAGCAGTTCTTC; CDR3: CASSLGRELDEQFF
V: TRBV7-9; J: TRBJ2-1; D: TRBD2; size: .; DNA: TGTGCCAGCAGCCCAACCTCCGGGACTAGCGGGAGGAATGAGCAGTTCTTC; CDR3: CASSPTSGTSGRNEQFF
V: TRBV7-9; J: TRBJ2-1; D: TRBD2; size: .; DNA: TGTGCCAGCAGCCAAAGGACTAGCGGGACGCACTACAATGAGCAGTTCTTC; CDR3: CASSQRTSGTHYNEQFF
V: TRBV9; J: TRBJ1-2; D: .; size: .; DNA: TGTGCCAGCAGCGTAGGGATGGGGGCTGACTATGGCTACACCTTC; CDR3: CASSVGMGADYGYTF
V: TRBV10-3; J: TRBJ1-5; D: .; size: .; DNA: TGTGCCATCAGTGAGTCGGCGGGCAATCAGCCCCAGCATTTT; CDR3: CAISESAGNQPQHF
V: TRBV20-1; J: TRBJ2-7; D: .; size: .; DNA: TGCAGTGCTACGGACTTGTACGAGCAGTACTTC; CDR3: CSATDLYEQYF
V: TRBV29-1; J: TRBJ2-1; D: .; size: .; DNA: TGCAGCGTTGGAGGGCAATTGTTCTACAATGAGCAGTTCTTC; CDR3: CSVGGQLFYNEQFF
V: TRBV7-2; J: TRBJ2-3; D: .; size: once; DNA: TGTGCCAGCAGCTTAGAGAGTCAGGGGTTAACGTACACAGATACGCAGTATTTT; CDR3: CASSLESQGLTYTDTQYF
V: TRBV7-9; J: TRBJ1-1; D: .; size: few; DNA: TGTGCCAGCAGCTTAGTGGAAGGGGGCACTGAAGCTTTCTTT; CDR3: CASSLVEGGTEAFF
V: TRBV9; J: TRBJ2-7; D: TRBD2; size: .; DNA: TGTGCCAGCAGCGTAGGAATGGGAGCGGGAATGGGCTACGAGCAGTACTTC; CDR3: CASSVGMGAGMGYEQYF
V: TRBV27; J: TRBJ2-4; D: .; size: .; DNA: TGTGCCAGCAGTTTATACTCCGCCCCTAAAAACATTCAGTACTTC; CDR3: CASSLYSAPKNIQYF